This T cell receptor (beta chain) was sequenced for a study of graft-versus-host responses after intestinal transplantation. Germline CDR1 SNHLY, CDR2 FYNNEI. The length of the CDR3 is 18 residues. The V gene end was trimmed by 7 bases and the J gene end by 4 bases; junction bases not matched to a gene: 19. There were some 200,000 CFSE-labeled responder cells plated together with some 200,000 irradiated, violet-dye-labeled stimulator cells. After mixed lymphocyte reaction, dividing CD4+ and CD8+ responder T cells were sorted. Study-wide points: In patients with graft-donor T cell macrochimerism, allograft graft-versus-host to host-versus-graft clonal ratios were high. GvH clone levels peaked in circulation, and this peak was associated with early post-transplant HvG declines.

Data came from immunoSEQ multiplex PCR; TCRdb stores just in-frame clones and leaves some out. The sample records some 22,000 clones, 55% to 70% being singletons. The sequenced sample was alloreactive CD4+ T cells from a mixed lymphocyte reaction culture, obtained before intestinal transplant. This sample's subset: CFSE-low proliferating T cells sorted from roughly 6-day pre-transplant mixed lymphocyte reaction (GvH or HvG direction). J is TRBJ1-3 and V is TRBV2, with TRBD1 matching 7 bases. The sequence derives from a human patient who received an intestinal transplant. The CDR3 here is CASIVDRLTTIRGNTIYF. The CDR3 coding sequence is TGTGCCAGCATAGTGGACAGGTTGACAACCATCCGAGGAAACACCATATATTTT.